The 12 T cell receptor beta chains reported below all come from one sample, sequenced in a study of blood T cell repertoires in COVID-19 (dated by TCRdb to 2019 to 2021). The library was produced with the immunoSEQ multiplex PCR assay. Drawn from immuneACCESS, this table holds only the in-frame rearrangements with V and J called that TCRdb kept. Clones are partly lost; checked studies trace under half to an unresolved V gene and leave the rest unexplained. Present in this sample are tens of thousands of clones, about 70% of which were seen just once. 20% to 25% of the sample comes from the top ten. Sequences were obtained from peripheral blood. These receptors originate from a woman aged 60-75 years in a cohort sampled during active or convalescent COVID-19.

This clone was detected only a few times. The J gene is TRBJ1-2, the V gene TRBV5-1, with 7 positions matching TRBD1. Germline CDR1 is SGHRS and CDR2 is YFSETQ. CDR3 length: 15 amino acids. With V trimmed by 0 bases and J by 3 bases, 5 bases remained unmatched. CDR3 sequence reads: CASSLDGTVYYGYTF. The CDR3 nucleotides are TGCGCCAGCAGCTTGGATGGGACAGTTTACTATGGCTACACCTTC.

The chain is built from TRBV7-9 and TRBJ2-5; maybe TRBD1 (6 bases). Per the germline V gene, CDR1 is SEHNR and CDR2 is FQNEAQ (reference sequence). V was trimmed by 3 bases and J by 1 base, leaving 12 bases between them. The CDR3 totals 15 residues. The CDR3: CASSFYQGTQETQYF. The CDR3 bases are TGTGCCAGCAGCTTTTATCAGGGGACCCAAGAGACCCAGTACTTC.

This clone was detected only a few times. The chain combines TRBV10-1 with TRBJ1-2, with 10 bases fitting TRBD1. CDR3 length: 16 residues. Germline CDR1 WNHNN, CDR2 SYGVQD (reference sequence). V gave up 0 bases and J gave up 7 bases; unmatched junction bases: 8. CDR3 sequence: CASSESRQGAPFGYTF. The DNA of the CDR3 is TGCGCCAGCAGTGAGTCGAGACAGGGGGCCCCTTTTGGCTACACCTTC.

This chain joins TRBV4-1 and TRBJ2-1; D unresolved. Germline V CDR1 and CDR2: MGHRA, YSYEKL. The CDR3 is made up of 15 amino acids. V was shortened by 0 bases and J by 6 bases, with 12 bases between the two germline ends. The CDR3, as DNA: TGCGCCAGCAGCCAAGATGGCCTGGCCCTCAATGAGCAGTTCTTC. It translates to CASSQDGLALNEQFF.

This clone has a single count. This sequence joins TRBV4-1 and TRBJ1-4; D is ambiguous. Germline assignment: CDR1 MGHRA and CDR2 YSYEKL. CDR3 length equals 15 residues. V was pared by 0 bases and J by 4 bases, with 9 bases between. The CDR3 bases are TGCGCCAGCAGCCAAGACACAGTCGTTAATGAAAAACTGTTTTTT. Its protein product is CASSQDTVVNEKLFF.

This chain links TRBV2 with TRBJ2-2, with TRBD1 matching 8 bases. Germline V lookup: CDR1 SNHLY, CDR2 FYNNEI. This CDR3 comprises 15 residues. With V trimmed by 6 bases and J by 5 bases, 8 bases remained unmatched. The CDR3 here is CASRGRTGSTGELFF. CDR3 sequence (DNA): TGTGCCAGCAGGGGGCGGACAGGGAGTACCGGGGAGCTGTTTTTT.

This clone was detected once. The CDR3 spells CASSPLSGGAAHTQYF. As DNA, the CDR3 is TGTGCCAGCTCACCGCTTAGCGGGGGGGCCGCCCATACGCAGTATTTT. V and J are TRBV18 and TRBJ2-3; 11 bases are a match to TRBD2. Germline V gene lookup returns CDR1 KGHSH and CDR2 LQKENI. The CDR3 consists of 16 residues. V gave up 3 bases and J gave up 7 bases; unmatched junction bases: 9.

The J gene is TRBJ2-7, the V gene TRBV10-3; 9 bases map to TRBD1. The CDR3 contains 15 residues. The germline gives CDR1 ENHRY, CDR2 SYGVKD. After removal of 2 bases from V and 5 bases from J, the junction contained 7 bases not matched to a gene. The CDR3, as DNA: TGTGCCATCAGTGAGAGGGGCGGGACAGGGAACGAGCAGTACTTC. This codes for CAISERGGTGNEQYF.

The chain employs TRBV2 and TRBJ2-1; no reliable D call. V gave up 6 bases and J gave up 0 bases, with 12 bases separating them. Germline-derived CDR1 and CDR2 are SNHLY and FYNNEI. The CDR3 runs to 15 residues. DNA for the CDR3: TGTGCCAGCAGCTTGCTAGAACCCTCCTACAATGAGCAGTTCTTC. Translated: CASSLLEPSYNEQFF.

The chain employs TRBV14 and TRBJ2-7; 12 nucleotides align to TRBD1. The CDR3 consists of 16 residues. Germline assignment: CDR1 SGHDN and CDR2 FVKESK. J lost 7 bases, V lost 1 base, and 8 bases had no gene match. The CDR3: CASSQVGGQGAREQYF. DNA for the CDR3: TGTGCCAGCAGCCAAGTTGGGGGACAGGGGGCGCGGGAGCAGTACTTC.

The CDR3 bases are TGCGCCAGAGGACAGGGAAGAGGTAACACTGAAGCTTTCTTT. It yields the protein CARGQGRGNTEAFF. The V call is TRBV10-1, the J call TRBJ1-1; 8 bases are a match to TRBD1. The CDR3 extends over 14 amino acids. CDR1 WNHNN and CDR2 SYGVQD come from the germline V gene (reference sequence). Trimming removed 9 bases from V and 2 bases from J; junction bases left unmatched: 8.

This chain uses TRBV19 with TRBJ2-2; TRBD1 matches at 7 bases. The germline V gene has CDR1 LNHDA and CDR2 SQIVND (reference sequence). J gave up 5 bases and V 4 bases, and 13 bases lay outside the gene matches. This CDR3 spans 17 amino acids. The CDR3 nucleotides read TGTGCCAGTAGTACGACAGGGTGGGGTTTCCGAACCGGGGAGCTGTTTTTT. It yields the protein CASSTTGWGFRTGELFF.